This entry features one TCR beta chain sequence. Its target is not known. One end of the junction fails to match germline, which may point to a read error. These data are taken from a study of metastatic and nonmetastatic thyroid tumors. Study in general: Repertoire data that came from the blood and tumor or nodule tissue of malignant and benign thyroid patients were compared.

Overall study results and limits: Reported TCR beta diversity, measured in blood and tumor, was significantly higher for malignant thyroid tumors than for benign nodules.

In the study's own analysis: Using the CDR3 differences seen across clinicopathological groups, the authors built a distant-metastasis classifier for papillary thyroid cancer, which was meant to discriminate distant-metastatic patients. TCRdb reprocessed the PCR reads using MiXCR. These V and J calls derive from TCRdb rather than the authors' analysis. The sample contains about 5,800 clones, roughly 19% of which appear only once. The entire patient cohort was treatment-naive prior to thyroid surgery. Per the germline V gene, CDR1 is MDHEN and CDR2 is SYDVKM. The length of the CDR3 is 11 residues. The sample taken for sequencing was adjacent normal tissue. This receptor was obtained from a female donor with papillary thyroid cancer or a benign thyroid nodule (not recorded which). Some clones in this sample may be carry-over from other donors' samples. V usage is TRBV28 and J usage is TRBJ1-1, with D perhaps TRBD1 (6 bases). Here the CDR3 DNA reads TGCGCCAGCGGGACAAGGATTGAAGATCTCTTT. Protein product: CASGTRIEDLF. Based on the CDR3 plus reference TRBV28 and TRBJ1-1, the full variable domain is DVKVTQSSRYLVKRTGEKVFLECVQDMDHENMFWYRQDPGLGLRLIYFSYDVKMKEKGDIPEGYSVSREKKERFSLILESASTNQTSMYLCASGTRIEDLFGQGTRLTVV.